The 21 T cell receptor beta chains below come from one sample, sequenced in a study of cytomegalovirus exposure and HLA in healthy donors. 13 Jbeta primers and 60 Vbeta primers were used for the PCR. Generated by immunoSEQ multiplex PCR, the TCRdb table keeps only in-frame clones and is missing some. The data hold 90,000 to 150,000 clones, with 81% observed a single time. The source material was PBMCs. The receptor source for this set is a woman between 35 and 50 years old in good health and CMV-seronegative.

The rearrangement links TRBV7-3 to TRBJ1-6; D might be TRBD1 (6 bases). The CDR3 runs 12 residues. Germline values: CDR1 SGHTA, CDR2 FQGTGA. Trimming removed 5 bases at V and 7 bases at J, with 6 bases between. This chain's CDR3 is CASSTGNSPLHF. CDR3 sequence (DNA): TGTGCCAGCAGCACAGGGAATTCACCCCTCCACTTT.

The CDR3 DNA is TGTGCCAGCAGTTTGAAGGGGGTGAACACTGAAGCTTTCTTT. This sequence encodes CASSLKGVNTEAFF. The genes are TRBV27 and TRBJ1-1; D perhaps matches TRBD1 (6 bases). CDR1 MNHEY and CDR2 SMNVEV come from the germline V gene (reference sequence). Trimming left V 3 bases short and J 0 bases short, with 8 bases between. The CDR3 consists of 14 residues.

V usage is TRBV19 and J usage is TRBJ2-7, with 7 bases fitting TRBD2. This CDR3 contains 15 residues. Looked up from germline, CDR1 is LNHDA and CDR2 is SQIVND (reference sequence). V lost 5 bases, J lost 4 bases, and 11 bases stayed unmatched. In nucleotides, the CDR3 is TGTGCCAGTAGTTACAGCGGGAACTGGTATTACGAGCAGTACTTC. Amino acids: CASSYSGNWYYEQYF.

The rearrangement joins TRBV28 to TRBJ2-1; the match to TRBD1 covers 11 bases. Germline CDR1 is MDHEN and CDR2 is SYDVKM. CDR3 length: 15 amino acids. V was clipped by 5 bases and J by 4 bases; unmatched bases: 4. CDR3 protein: CASSPGQGGYNEQFF. The CDR3 DNA sequence: TGTGCCAGCAGTCCGGGACAGGGGGGATACAATGAGCAGTTCTTC.

The gene calls are TRBV12-5 and TRBJ1-6, with no clear D. The CDR3 extends over 13 amino acids. V was trimmed by 1 base and J by 7 bases, leaving 5 bases between them. Per the germline V gene, CDR1 is LGHNT and CDR2 is FRNRAP. CDR3 amino acids: CASGLGPNSPLHF. Here the CDR3 DNA reads TGTGCTAGTGGTTTGGGTCCAAATTCACCCCTCCACTTT.

V usage is TRBV15 and J usage is TRBJ1-2; D is possibly TRBD1 (5 bases). Germline loops: CDR1 LNHNV, CDR2 YYDKDF (reference sequence). The CDR3 is 13 residues long. V lost 5 bases, J lost 3 bases, and 10 bases lay in between. The CDR3 is CATSLDRDYGYTF. In DNA, the CDR3 is TGTGCCACCAGCCTAGACAGAGACTATGGCTACACCTTC.

The rearrangement uses TRBV5-6 and TRBJ2-7; D uncertain. CDR1 is SGHDT, CDR2 YYEEEE, per germline. Trimming stripped 0 bases from V and 3 bases from J, with 10 bases between. This CDR3 spans 14 amino acids. CDR3 DNA: TGTGCCAGCAGCTTGGCCAGCGCCGACTACGAGCAGTACTTC. Translating gives CASSLASADYEQYF.

This chain joins TRBV7-9 and TRBJ1-1; 7 bases are a match to TRBD1. The CDR3 spans 18 residues. V trimming: 4 bases; J trimming: 1 base; junction bases outside the gene matches: 15. Germline V gene data show CDR1 as SEHNR and CDR2 as FQNEAQ (reference sequence). The CDR3 bases are TGTGCCAGCAGCTCCCAATTAGGGGGGACAGACCCGAACACTGAAGCTTTCTTT. It encodes CASSSQLGGTDPNTEAFF.

This clone occurred once. The chain employs TRBV4-1 and TRBJ2-7, with 8 bases identical to TRBD1. J gave up 4 bases and V 1 base, and 6 bases lay outside the gene matches. Germline-derived CDR1 and CDR2 are MGHRA and YSYEKL. The CDR3 spans 15 residues. The CDR3 protein is CASSQGAQGGYEQYF. The CDR3 nucleotides read TGCGCCAGCAGCCAAGGTGCACAGGGGGGTTACGAGCAGTACTTC.

The rearrangement uses TRBV7-9 and TRBJ2-7, with TRBD1 matching 8 bases. CDR3 length: 14 residues. V lost 1 base, J lost 4 bases, and 3 bases stayed unmatched. From germline, CDR1 is SEHNR and CDR2 FQNEAQ (reference sequence). CDR3 in amino acids: CASSLVGTGYEQYF. CDR3 sequence (DNA): TGTGCCAGCAGCTTAGTGGGGACAGGTTACGAGCAGTACTTC.

The genes are TRBV19 and TRBJ1-5; D uncertain. The germline V and J ends were trimmed by 4 bases and 0 bases, with 7 bases remaining between them. The CDR3 consists of 14 residues. Germline V gene lookup returns CDR1 LNHDA and CDR2 SQIVND (reference sequence). Written as DNA, the CDR3 is TGTGCCAGTAGTACGGACTATAGCAATCAGCCCCAGCATTTT. Protein product: CASSTDYSNQPQHF.

The chain joins TRBV19 to TRBJ2-2; 8 nucleotides align to TRBD1. This CDR3 region has 17 residues. V lost 5 bases and J lost 4; bases outside the gene matches: 12. Germline lookup yields CDR1 LNHDA and CDR2 SQIVND (reference sequence). This chain's CDR3 is CASSLGPGQALTGELFF. CDR3 DNA sequence: TGTGCCAGTAGTTTGGGACCGGGACAGGCACTCACCGGGGAGCTGTTTTTT.

V usage is TRBV2 and J usage is TRBJ2-7, with D possibly matching TRBD2 (5 bases). V was clipped by 4 bases and J by 4 bases, with 11 bases between them. CDR1 and CDR2 from the germline V gene are SNHLY and FYNNEI. CDR3 length: 13 amino acids. CDR3 amino acids: CASSVGSGYEQYF. In nucleotides, the CDR3 is TGTGCCAGCAGTGTGGGCTCGGGGTACGAGCAGTACTTC.

The rearrangement links TRBV7-6 to TRBJ2-7, with 7 bases fitting TRBD1. The CDR3 has 14 residues. The J segment lost 2 bases and the V segment lost 2 bases, leaving 3 bases of the junction unmatched. Germline V gene sequence: CDR1 SGHVS, CDR2 FNYEAQ. CDR3 protein: CASSLSDRAYEQYF. CDR3 bases: TGTGCCAGCAGCTTATCCGACAGGGCCTACGAGCAGTACTTC.

CDR3 bases: TGTGCCAGCAGCTCCCAAGGGTCTAGCGGGAACCGTATAGATGAGCAGTTCTTC. It specifies CASSSQGSSGNRIDEQFF. The J gene is TRBJ2-1, the V gene TRBV7-9; 9 bases map to TRBD2. After removal of 4 bases from V and 8 bases from J, the junction contained 18 bases not matched to a gene. This CDR3 is 18 amino acids long. CDR1 and CDR2 from the germline V gene are SEHNR and FQNEAQ (reference sequence).

The genes are TRBV28 and TRBJ1-2; 11 bases are a match to TRBD1. The CDR3 sequence is 13 residues long. V was pared by 6 bases and J by 7 bases, with 4 bases of the junction left unmatched. Germline V gene sequence: CDR1 MDHEN, CDR2 SYDVKM. The CDR3 region is CASSWDRGTGYTF. DNA for the CDR3: TGTGCCAGCAGCTGGGACAGGGGGACTGGCTACACCTTC.

This clone has only a few counts. J is TRBJ2-2 and V is TRBV7-3; 9 bases line up with TRBD2. The CDR3 is 16 amino acids. Unmatched junction bases numbered 4, after V lost 5 bases and J lost 0 bases. The germline gives CDR1 SGHTA, CDR2 FQGTGA. The CDR3: CASSPGLATNTGELFF. DNA of the CDR3: TGTGCCAGCAGCCCTGGACTAGCGACGAACACCGGGGAGCTGTTTTTT.

As to this clone: The junction does not match germline at one end; this may be a read error. The sample has other DNA sequences that encode this CDR3 too. This sequence joins TRBV7-2 and TRBJ2-5; TRBD2 agrees at 9 bases. The CDR3 is 15 residues long. The V gene's germline CDR1 is SGHTA and CDR2 FQGNSA. The CDR3 is CASSHRASGMETQYF. Here the CDR3 DNA reads TGCGCCAGCAGCCACCGAGCTAGCGGGATGGAGACCCAGTACTTC. Using reference TRBV7-2 and TRBJ2-5 for the parts outside the CDR3, the full variable domain is GAGVSQSPSNKVTEKGKDVELRCDPISGHTALYWYRQSLGQGLEFLIYFQGNSAPDKSGLPSDRFSAERTGGSVSTLTIQRTQQEDSAVYLCASSHRASGMETQYFGPGTRLLVL.

The gene calls are TRBV7-9 and TRBJ2-5; TRBD2 agrees at 10 bases. V dropped 4 bases and J dropped 5; count of bases not matched to a gene: 4. This CDR3 is built from 14 residues. Germline V lookup: CDR1 SEHNR, CDR2 FQNEAQ (reference sequence). CDR3 sequence reads: CASSSRSGGETQYF. The CDR3 coding sequence is TGTGCCAGCAGCTCCCGTAGCGGGGGGGAGACCCAGTACTTC.

The chain carries TRBV6-5 and TRBJ1-1; 7 bases map to TRBD1. The germline V gene encodes CDR1 MNHEY and CDR2 SVGAGI. The length of the CDR3 is 13 residues. V gave up 7 bases and J gave up 0 bases; unmatched junction bases: 2. CDR3 in DNA: TGTGCCAGCAAAAGGGGGCTGAACACTGAAGCTTTCTTT. Translation: CASKRGLNTEAFF.

The chain carries TRBV11-2 and TRBJ2-1, with 10 bases aligning to TRBD2. CDR3 size: 17 residues. With V trimmed by 1 base and J by 7 bases, 10 bases remained unmatched. Germline loops: CDR1 SGHAT, CDR2 FQNNGV. The CDR3 DNA follows: TGTGCCAGCAGCTTAGCAGCTCCAGCGGGGGGGCAGAATGAGCAGTTCTTC. It specifies CASSLAAPAGGQNEQFF.